The 8 T cell receptor beta chains listed next were all sequenced from one sample in a study of cytomegalovirus exposure and HLA in healthy donors. Primers included in the PCR were 60 Vbeta and 13 Jbeta primers. Repertoires were generated with immunoSEQ multiplex PCR, while TCRdb's copy carries only in-frame clones and drops some. In all, the sample yields around 44,000 clones. The sequenced sample was PBMCs. These receptors all come from a male donor in good health and CMV-seropositive.

This rearrangement joins TRBV7-9 to TRBJ2-5; 8 nucleotides agree with TRBD2. Germline V lookup: CDR1 SEHNR, CDR2 FQNEAQ (reference sequence). The V and J ends lost 5 bases and 5 bases, in that order; junction bases with no gene match: 1. The CDR3 covers 12 residues. CDR3 sequence reads: CASSRLAETQYF. The CDR3 nucleotides are TGTGCCAGCAGCAGACTAGCGGAGACCCAGTACTTC.

The gene calls are TRBV5-1 and TRBJ2-7; 7 nucleotides agree with TRBD1. Germline assignment: CDR1 SGHRS and CDR2 YFSETQ. CDR3 size: 13 residues. Unmatched junction bases numbered 7, after V lost 3 bases and J lost 7 bases. The DNA for the CDR3 is TGCGCCAGCAGCTCGACAGGGTTCACGGAGCAGTACTTC. The encoded protein is CASSSTGFTEQYF.

This sequence joins TRBV6-1 and TRBJ2-3; TRBD2 agrees at 9 bases. Germline CDR1 reads MNHNS; CDR2 reads SASEGT. This CDR3 comprises 17 residues. The junction had 11 bases not matched to a gene; V was cut back by 4 bases and J by 3 bases. Here the CDR3 DNA reads TGTGCCAGCAGTGGGACTAGCGAGGGGAAGCTGACAGATACGCAGTATTTT. Translated: CASSGTSEGKLTDTQYF.

The J gene is TRBJ2-6, the V gene TRBV4-1; TRBD1 agrees at 7 bases. CDR3 length: 17 amino acids. In germline, CDR1 is MGHRA, CDR2 YSYEKL. Losses at the gene ends were 4 bases for V and 0 bases for J; bases not matched to a gene: 6. The CDR3 coding sequence is TGCGCCAGCAGCCGAGGACAGGCCTACTCTGGGGCCAACGTCCTGACTTTC. Its translation is CASSRGQAYSGANVLTF.

The V and J genes are TRBV4-1 and TRBJ1-2; unclear D gene. With 0 bases removed from V and 6 bases from J, the gap between germline ends came to 23 bases. The CDR3 runs to 18 residues. Germline loops: CDR1 MGHRA, CDR2 YSYEKL. The CDR3 nucleotides read TGCGCCAGCAGCCAAGATGGCGGGAGGTTTCCCGAATGGGATGGCTACACCTTC. It codes for CASSQDGGRFPEWDGYTF.

The J gene is TRBJ1-1, the V gene TRBV6-1; tentatively, D is TRBD1 (6 bases). In germline, CDR1 is MNHNS, CDR2 SASEGT. Trimming removed 5 bases from V and 4 bases from J, with 11 bases in between. The CDR3 contains 13 residues. The CDR3 reads CASSTQGSTEAFF. In DNA form, the CDR3 reads TGTGCCAGCAGTACACAGGGTAGCACTGAAGCTTTCTTT.

The gene calls are TRBV6-1 and TRBJ1-5; TRBD1 is a possible D gene (6 bases). V shed 6 bases and J shed 2 bases, with 11 bases lying between them. This CDR3 is built from 14 residues. Germline V gene sequence: CDR1 MNHNS, CDR2 SASEGT. The CDR3 reads CASRSGDGNQPQHF. CDR3 sequence (DNA): TGTGCCAGCAGATCAGGGGACGGCAATCAGCCCCAGCATTTT.

The V call is TRBV7-3, the J call TRBJ2-3; the D gene is possibly TRBD2 (5 bases). The CDR3 consists of 18 residues. From germline, CDR1 is SGHTA and CDR2 FQGTGA. The V gene lost 6 bases and the J gene lost 1 base, with 23 bases spanning the gap. The DNA of the CDR3 is TGTGCCAGCAGTATCACGGACTTCTCCATCCCTGGCACAGATACGCAGTATTTT. Its protein is CASSITDFSIPGTDTQYF. Using reference TRBV7-3 and TRBJ2-3 for the parts outside the CDR3, the full variable domain is GAGVSQTPSNKVTEKGKYVELRCDPISGHTALYWYRQSLGQGPEFLIYFQGTGAADDSGLPNDRFFAVRPEGSVSTLKIQRTERGDSAVYLCASSITDFSIPGTDTQYFGPGTRLTVL.